A single sample gave rise to the 27 T cell receptor beta chains below, sequenced in a study of control samples from healthy donors and cancer patients. Repertoires were generated with immunoSEQ multiplex PCR, while TCRdb's copy carries only in-frame clones and drops some. The sample has about 220,000 clones; around 94% are singletons. Sequenced sample: blood. These receptor sequences come from a man aged 45-60 years in good health.

V usage is TRBV19 and J usage is TRBJ1-2; D is perhaps TRBD1 (6 bases). The V end was cut by 2 bases, the J end by 1 base, with 14 bases between. The CDR3 extends over 16 amino acids. The germline CDR1 and CDR2 sequences are LNHDA and SQIVND (reference sequence). CDR3 region: CASSITGGAGNYGYTF. CDR3 in DNA: TGTGCCAGTAGTATAACGGGGGGCGCGGGTAACTATGGCTACACCTTC.

V gene TRBV9 combines with J gene TRBJ1-5; D is unclear. Germline CDR1 SGDLS, CDR2 YYNGEE. The CDR3 extends over 13 amino acids. V was cut by 2 bases and J by 0 bases, with 3 bases left in between. The CDR3 loop is CASSVSSNQPQHF. The CDR3, as DNA: TGTGCCAGCAGCGTTTCTAGCAATCAGCCCCAGCATTTT.

This chain connects TRBV9 to TRBJ2-4; 7 nucleotides align to TRBD1. With V trimmed by 3 bases and J by 0 bases, 15 bases remained unmatched. Germline CDR1 is SGDLS and CDR2 is YYNGEE. This CDR3 region has 19 residues. The DNA of the CDR3 is TGTGCCAGCAGCGGGTCTGACAGGGTCCCCTTTATAGCCAAAAACATTCAGTACTTC. Its protein product is CASSGSDRVPFIAKNIQYF.

This chain links TRBV2 with TRBJ1-4, with D tentatively TRBD1 (6 bases). Trimming cost V 8 bases and J 7 bases, with 14 bases left between them. This CDR3 is built from 13 residues. CDR1 is SNHLY and CDR2 is FYNNEI in the germline V gene. CDR3 in DNA: TGTGCCAGCTATTACAGGGACGGTGAAAAACTGTTTTTT. Its protein is CASYYRDGEKLFF.

The chain links TRBV19 to TRBJ2-7; TRBD1 agrees at 8 bases. V was clipped by 6 bases and J by 0 bases; unmatched bases: 4. Germline values: CDR1 LNHDA, CDR2 SQIVND (reference sequence). The CDR3 totals 14 residues. In nucleotides, the CDR3 is TGTGCCAGTAGCGGACAGGGAGGCTCCTACGAGCAGTACGTC. It specifies CASSGQGGSYEQYV.

The chain joins TRBV6-5 to TRBJ1-3; D perhaps matches TRBD1 (5 bases). The germline V gene has CDR1 MNHEY and CDR2 SVGAGI. The CDR3 contains 13 residues. The V end was cut by 10 bases, the J end by 0 bases, with 10 bases between. The CDR3 sequence: CATSTGSGNTIYF. CDR3 in DNA: TGTGCCACTTCTACAGGCTCTGGAAACACCATATATTTT.

In this sample, this clone turned up once. V gene TRBV19 combines with J gene TRBJ1-5; TRBD1 agrees at 8 bases. The CDR3 loop spans 14 amino acids. Germline V gene lookup returns CDR1 LNHDA and CDR2 SQIVND (reference sequence). Trimming took 10 bases from V and 4 from J; bases not matched to a gene: 9. CDR3 sequence reads: CATKQGVGNQPQHF. The CDR3, as DNA: TGTGCCACGAAACAGGGGGTTGGGAATCAGCCCCAGCATTTT.

This clone showed up just a few times. The chain carries TRBV5-3 and TRBJ2-1; 8 positions match TRBD2. TRBV5-3 counts as an open reading frame of uncertain function. Trimming at V came to 6 bases and at J to 9 bases, leaving 8 bases not matched to a gene. The CDR3 runs to 13 residues. The CDR3 nucleotides are TGTGCCAGAAAACGGGGGGGCGTGTTTGAGCAGTTCTTC. This gives the protein CARKRGGVFEQFF.

The J gene is TRBJ2-2, the V gene TRBV5-1; TRBD1 matches 9 bases. Germline assignment: CDR1 SGHRS and CDR2 YFSETQ. The CDR3 consists of 15 residues. Trimming removed 0 bases from V and 4 bases from J; junction bases left unmatched: 1. CDR3 DNA sequence: TGCGCCAGCAGCTTGGCGACAGGGGGCACCGGGGAGCTGTTTTTT. It codes for CASSLATGGTGELFF.

The DNA for the CDR3 is TGTGCCAGCAGCCGCCCACGAACAGGGGGAAACTATGGCTACACCTTC. Translation gives CASSRPRTGGNYGYTF. The V gene is TRBV3-1 (or the pseudogene TRBV3-2), the J gene TRBJ1-2, with 8 bases fitting TRBD1. J gave up 2 bases and V 4 bases, and 9 bases lay outside the gene matches. Germline CDR1 reads LGHDT; CDR2 reads YNNKEL (reference sequence). CDR3 size: 16 residues.

V usage is TRBV5-1 and J usage is TRBJ1-1, with TRBD1 matching 7 bases. The germline V gene encodes CDR1 SGHRS and CDR2 YFSETQ. The CDR3 has 13 residues. V gave up 2 bases and J gave up 8 bases; unmatched junction bases: 6. The CDR3 DNA is TGCGCCAGCAGCTTAAACAGGGGAATGGAAGCTTTCTTT. Residues: CASSLNRGMEAFF.

This chain links TRBV5-1 with TRBJ2-2; 11 nucleotides align to TRBD1. Trimming at V came to 5 bases and at J to 7 bases, leaving 7 bases not matched to a gene. CDR1 is SGHRS and CDR2 is YFSETQ in the germline V gene. CDR3 length: 15 residues. The CDR3 here is CASRGGQGEVGELFF. DNA of the CDR3: TGCGCCAGCAGAGGGGGACAGGGGGAAGTCGGGGAGCTGTTTTTT.

This chain joins TRBV14 and TRBJ1-4, with D unclear. Germline CDR1 reads SGHDN; CDR2 reads FVKESK. Trimming shortened V by 1 base and J by 15 bases, and 15 bases separated the two germline ends. This CDR3 has 13 residues. The CDR3 DNA follows: TGTGCCAGCAGCCAAGGGGAGGTTTCGTTAATGTTTTTT. Residues: CASSQGEVSLMFF.

The chain carries TRBV11-3 and TRBJ2-1, with D unclear. This CDR3 contains 15 residues. CDR1 and CDR2 (germline): SGHNT, YENEEA. Trimming took 1 base from V and 2 from J, leaving 9 bases between them. CDR3 residues: CASSLGTEAYNEQFF. The CDR3 bases are TGTGCCAGCAGCTTAGGGACCGAAGCCTACAATGAGCAGTTCTTC.

This clone was recorded once. CDR3 bases: TGTGCCAGCAGCTTAACGACAGGTCCGTTGGGCTACACCTTC. Translation gives CASSLTTGPLGYTF. The rearrangement links TRBV5-5 to TRBJ1-2; tentatively, D is TRBD1 (6 bases). CDR1 SGHKS and CDR2 YYEKEE come from the germline V gene (reference sequence). The CDR3 is 14 residues long. V was cut by 2 bases and J by 8 bases, with 16 bases left in between.

The gene calls are TRBV6-2 or TRBV6-3 and TRBJ2-2; the D is unclear. CDR3 length: 14 amino acids. Germline loops: CDR1 MNHEY, CDR2 SVGEGT. Trimming shortened V by 4 bases and J by 7 bases, and 13 bases separated the two germline ends. CDR3 bases: TGTGCCAGCAGTTTCAGACCCCCACGCGGGGAGCTGTTTTTT. Translating it yields CASSFRPPRGELFF.

The genes are TRBV30 and TRBJ1-6, with 7 bases aligning to TRBD1. The CDR3 is made up of 12 amino acids. V shed 5 bases and J 16 bases; nucleotides not matched to a gene: 11. Looked up from germline, CDR1 is GTSNPN and CDR2 is SVGIG (reference sequence). This CDR3 reads CAWGGQATWLHF. The DNA for the CDR3 is TGTGCCTGGGGTGGACAGGCAACTTGGCTCCACTTT.

This rearrangement joins TRBV4-1 to TRBJ1-5; D unclear. The CDR3 length is 15 residues. CDR1 and CDR2 from the germline V gene are MGHRA and YSYEKL. Trimming left V 5 bases short and J 4 bases short, with 15 bases between. This CDR3 is CASSAMGRENQPQHF. The CDR3 DNA reads TGCGCCAGCAGCGCGATGGGGAGAGAAAATCAGCCCCAGCATTTT.

This clone was picked up a small number of times. This chain connects TRBV23-1 to TRBJ1-4; 7 nucleotides line up with TRBD1. TRBV23-1 is an open reading frame, and its role is uncertain. V shed 7 bases, J shed 1 base, and the junction held 15 bases outside the gene matches. The CDR3 contains 18 residues. For the CDR3, the DNA is TGCGCCAGCACTCCTCTAGGGGGCGTGTCTCAAACTAATGAAAAACTGTTTTTT. Protein sequence: CASTPLGGVSQTNEKLFF.

V usage is TRBV5-1 and J usage is TRBJ1-2; D perhaps matches TRBD1 (5 bases). Deletions cut 6 bases from V and 4 bases from J, with 13 bases between. CDR1 and CDR2 (germline): SGHRS, YFSETQ. This CDR3 contains 13 residues. CDR3 residues: CASTSDGGYGYTF. CDR3 DNA sequence: TGCGCCAGCACCTCTGACGGGGGCTATGGCTACACCTTC. The full variable domain, with the rest looked up from reference TRBV5-1 and TRBJ1-2, is KAGVTQTPRYLIKTRGQQVTLSCSPISGHRSVSWYQQTPGQGLQFLFEYFSETQRNKGNFPGRFSGRQFSNSRSEMNVSTLELGDSALYLCASTSDGGYGYTFGSGTRLTVV.

The chain links TRBV5-1 to TRBJ1-5, with TRBD1 matching over 7 bases. Germline V lookup: CDR1 SGHRS, CDR2 YFSETQ. This CDR3 region has 16 residues. V shed 4 bases, J shed 7 bases, and the junction held 14 bases outside the gene matches. CDR3 residues: CASSPTTGYSGQPQHF. In DNA, the CDR3 is TGCGCCAGCAGCCCTACGACAGGGTATTCTGGACAGCCCCAGCATTTT.

The rearrangement joins TRBV7-8 to TRBJ1-6; a weak D match, TRBD1 (5 bases). The CDR3 loop spans 15 amino acids. The V end lost 3 bases, the J end lost 5 bases, and 11 bases lay between the germline ends. In germline, CDR1 is SGHVS, CDR2 FQNEAQ. CDR3: CASSFARGNNSPLHF. The CDR3 DNA reads as TGTGCCAGCAGCTTCGCCCGGGGGAATAATTCACCCCTCCACTTT.

The chain couples TRBV11-2 to TRBJ2-7; TRBD1 might be the D (5 bases). The length of the CDR3 is 13 residues. CDR1 is SGHAT and CDR2 is FQNNGV in the germline V gene. The V gene lost 3 bases and the J gene lost 2 bases, with 8 bases spanning the gap. The CDR3 DNA is TGTGCCAGCAGCTTCGACAGAGCCTACGAGCAGTACTTC. Protein product: CASSFDRAYEQYF.

The chain uses TRBV9 and TRBJ2-3, with TRBD2 identical over 11 bases. The V gene's germline CDR1 is SGDLS and CDR2 YYNGEE. This CDR3 is built from 16 residues. The junction had 6 bases not matched to a gene; V was cut back by 4 bases and J by 2 bases. CDR3 bases: TGTGCCAGCAGCCGACCGACTAGCGGGGTCACAGATACGCAGTATTTT. Protein product: CASSRPTSGVTDTQYF.

The J gene is TRBJ1-6, the V gene TRBV5-1, with 7 bases that match TRBD1. CDR1 is SGHRS, CDR2 YFSETQ, per germline. V shed 3 bases and J 5 bases; nucleotides not matched to a gene: 2. There are 14 residues in the CDR3. The DNA of the CDR3 is TGCGCCAGCAGCTATGGACAGGATAATTCACCCCTCCACTTT. It specifies CASSYGQDNSPLHF.

V usage is TRBV19 and J usage is TRBJ1-5; D not resolved. The CDR3 has 15 amino acids. Germline loops: CDR1 LNHDA, CDR2 SQIVND (reference sequence). Trimming pared 5 bases from V and 5 bases from J, leaving 16 bases between. The CDR3 is CASSLLWGTDQPQHF. The CDR3 DNA is TGTGCCAGTAGTCTACTCTGGGGAACGGATCAGCCCCAGCATTTT.

The chain has TRBV30 and TRBJ1-2; possibly TRBD1 for D (6 bases). With 3 bases removed from V and 4 bases from J, the gap between germline ends came to 12 bases. This CDR3 contains 13 residues. CDR1 is GTSNPN and CDR2 is SVGIG in the germline V gene (reference sequence). The CDR3 sequence is CAWSATGSYGYTF. The CDR3 nucleotides are TGTGCCTGGAGCGCAACAGGGAGCTATGGCTACACCTTC.